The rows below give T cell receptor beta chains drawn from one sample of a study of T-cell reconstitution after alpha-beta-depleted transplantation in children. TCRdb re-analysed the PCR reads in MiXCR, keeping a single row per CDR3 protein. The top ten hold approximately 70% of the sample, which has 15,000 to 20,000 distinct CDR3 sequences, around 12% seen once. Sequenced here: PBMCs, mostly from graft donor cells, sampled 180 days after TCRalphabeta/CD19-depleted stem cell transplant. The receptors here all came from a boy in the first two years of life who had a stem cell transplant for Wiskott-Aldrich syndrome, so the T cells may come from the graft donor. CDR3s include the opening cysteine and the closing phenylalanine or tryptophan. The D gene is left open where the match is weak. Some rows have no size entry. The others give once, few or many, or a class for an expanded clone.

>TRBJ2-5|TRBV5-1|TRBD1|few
TGCGCCAGCAGCTGGGGTGACAGGGACCAAGAGACCCAGTACTTC
CASSWGDRDQETQYF
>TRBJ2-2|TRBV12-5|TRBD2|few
TGTGCTAGTGGTTTGGCTAACACGGGACTAGGAGGGATCGGGGAGCTGTTTTTT
CASGLANTGLGGIGELFF
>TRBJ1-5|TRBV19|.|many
TGTGCCAGTAGTCCGGCGGGCCCCGCCGGGAGGTTTCGTGATCAGCCCCAGCATTTT
CASSPAGPAGRFRDQPQHF
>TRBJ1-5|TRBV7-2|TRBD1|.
TGTGCCAGCAGCCCTGACAGGGCTTCTAGCAATCAGCCCCAGCATTTT
CASSPDRASSNQPQHF
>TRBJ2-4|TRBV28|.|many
TGTGCCAGCAGTTTCTGGACAGCTAGCTTCCAAAACATTCAGTACTTC
CASSFWTASFQNIQYF
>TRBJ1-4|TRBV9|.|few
TGTGCCAGCAGTACTGCGACAGCCTTCCCAACTAATGAAAAACTGTTTTTT
CASSTATAFPTNEKLFF
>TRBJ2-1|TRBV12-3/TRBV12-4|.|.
TGTGCCAGCAGTTCCCCCCCTAGCGTAACCTACAATGAGCAGTTCTTC
CASSSPPSVTYNEQFF
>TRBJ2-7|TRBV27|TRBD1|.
TGTGCCAGCAGACGGACAGGGGCCTACGAGCAGTACTTC
CASRRTGAYEQYF
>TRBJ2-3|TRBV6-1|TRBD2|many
TGTGCCAGCAGTCAGACTAGCGGGGGAGATACGCAGTATTTT
CASSQTSGGDTQYF
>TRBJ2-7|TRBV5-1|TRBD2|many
TGCGCCAGCAGCTTGGCGCTAGCGGGAACCTACGAGCAGTACTTC
CASSLALAGTYEQYF
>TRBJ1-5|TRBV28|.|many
TGTGCCAGCACCTCCCAAGGGGGTTTCAATCAGCCCCAGCATTTT
CASTSQGGFNQPQHF
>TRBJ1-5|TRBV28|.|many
TGTGCCAGCAGTTTTAACCCCTCCTACAGGAAAAGCCACTATAGCAATCAGCCCCAGCATTTT
CASSFNPSYRKSHYSNQPQHF
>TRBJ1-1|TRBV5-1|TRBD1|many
TGCGCCAGCAGCCCGGACAGGGCGGGCACTGAAGCTTTCTTT
CASSPDRAGTEAFF
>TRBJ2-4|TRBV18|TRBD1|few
TGTGCCAGCTCACCGGGACAGAAAAACATTCAGTACTTC
CASSPGQKNIQYF
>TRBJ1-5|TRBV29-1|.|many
TGCAGCGTTGGATGGAGCAATCAGCCCCAGCATTTT
CSVGWSNQPQHF
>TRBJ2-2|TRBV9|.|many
TGTGCCAGCAGCGTAGGACCCACTAGATCCGGGGAGCTGTTTTTT
CASSVGPTRSGELFF
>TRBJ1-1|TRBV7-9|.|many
TGTGCCAGCAGGATGACAAGCTCCAGGCCTGAAGCTTTCTTT
CASRMTSSRPEAFF
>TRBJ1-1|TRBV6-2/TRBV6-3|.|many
TGTGCCAGCAGTTACTCTTATAGCAATGAAGCTTTCTTT
CASSYSYSNEAFF
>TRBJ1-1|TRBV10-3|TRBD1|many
TGTGCCATCAGTGATCCGGGACAGGAATGGAACACTGAAGCTTTCTTT
CAISDPGQEWNTEAFF
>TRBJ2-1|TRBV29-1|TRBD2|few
TGCAGCGTTGCAGGCCTAGCGGGAAAGATGTCCTACAATGAGCAGTTCTTC
CSVAGLAGKMSYNEQFF
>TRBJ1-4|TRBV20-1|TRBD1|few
TGCAGTGCTAGACTGTGGACAGGGGGCGATGAAAAACTGTTTTTT
CSARLWTGGDEKLFF
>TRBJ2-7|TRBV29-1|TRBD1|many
TGCAGCGTTGAAGACCCCCAGGGGGCGCCTTACGAGCAGTACTTC
CSVEDPQGAPYEQYF
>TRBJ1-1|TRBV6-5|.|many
TGTGCCAGCAGTTACAGTGCGGGGTTTATGAACACTGAAGCTTTCTTT
CASSYSAGFMNTEAFF
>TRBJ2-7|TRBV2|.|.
TGTACCTTCAGTTCCGGGTCCTTCTCCTACGAGCAGTACTTC
CTFSSGSFSYEQYF
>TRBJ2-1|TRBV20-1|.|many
TGCAGTGCTCAGATGCTCGAGAGCTCCTACAATGAGCAGTTCTTC
CSAQMLESSYNEQFF
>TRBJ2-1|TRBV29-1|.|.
TGCAGCGTTGAATCTGGCAGGGCCTCCTACAATGAGCAGTTCTTC
CSVESGRASYNEQFF
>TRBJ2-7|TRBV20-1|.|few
TGCAGTGCTAGCAGGCAAGCCGAGCAGTACTTC
CSASRQAEQYF
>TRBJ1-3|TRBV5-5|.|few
TGTGCCAGCAGCTTGCGGACATCAGGAAACACCATATATTTT
CASSLRTSGNTIYF
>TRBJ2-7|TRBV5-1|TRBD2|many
TGCGCCAGCAGCTCCTCCCTGGGTAGCGGGATCTACGAGCAGTACTTC
CASSSSLGSGIYEQYF